Following are 20 T cell receptor beta chains from one sample sequenced in a study of CD8+ T cells in alopecia areata (dated by TCRdb to 2017 to 2018). Preparation of the library involved the immunoSEQ multiplex PCR assay. For TCR sequencing, RNA was extracted from every sample and reverse transcribed into cDNA to serve as template. Here the immuneACCESS table is served through TCRdb, limited to in-frame sequences with V and J called. Missing clones are a known gap in these copies; in checked studies unresolved V genes cover under half, and the rest lacks a known reason. The table for this sample lists about 200,000 clones; 56% of them were counted only once. The top ten clones comprise nearly 5% of the sample. Material for sequencing was CD8+ T cells sorted from blood. The source is a human donor in good health.

This sequence joins TRBV2 and TRBJ2-1; a weak D match, TRBD2 (6 bases). V was trimmed by 2 bases and J by 9 bases, leaving 14 bases between them. The CDR3 runs 14 residues. Germline values: CDR1 SNHLY, CDR2 FYNNEI. The CDR3 sequence is CASSELGGGSEQFF. The CDR3 nucleotides read TGTGCCAGCAGTGAATTGGGGGGTGGGAGTGAGCAGTTCTTC. The full variable domain, completed using reference TRBV2 and TRBJ2-1, is EPEVTQTPSHQVTQMGQEVILRCVPISNHLYFYWYRQILGQKVEFLVSFYNNEISEKSEIFDDQFSVERPDGSNFTLKIRSTKLEDSAMYFCASSELGGGSEQFFGPGTRLTVL.

This rearrangement joins TRBV27 to TRBJ2-5, with D perhaps matching TRBD1 (5 bases). In germline, CDR1 is MNHEY, CDR2 SMNVEV (reference sequence). Trimming removed 6 bases from V and 3 bases from J, with 11 bases in between. The CDR3 has 13 residues. For the CDR3, the DNA is TGTGCCAGCAGCCCCGTGACAGAAGAGACCCAGTACTTC. Translated, it gives CASSPVTEETQYF.

This rearrangement joins TRBV10-2 to TRBJ2-5, with 9 bases lining up with TRBD1. CDR1 WSHSY and CDR2 SAAADI come from the germline V gene. The ends lost 6 bases at V and 4 bases at J; junction bases unmatched: 3. There are 13 residues in the CDR3. CDR3 sequence: CASRGQGRETQYF. In DNA, the CDR3 is TGCGCCAGCAGGGGACAGGGTCGAGAGACCCAGTACTTC.

This clone appeared a few times. The gene calls are TRBV4-1 and TRBJ2-1, with D tentatively TRBD1 (6 bases). The V gene's germline CDR1 is MGHRA and CDR2 YSYEKL. The V end was cut by 0 bases, the J end by 6 bases, with 9 bases between. This CDR3 spans 14 amino acids. CDR3 coding DNA: TGCGCCAGCAGCCAAGATGCAGGGGCCAATGAGCAGTTCTTC. It specifies CASSQDAGANEQFF.

This clone has just a few counts. The chain is built from TRBV5-1 and TRBJ2-5; D is unresolved. The length of the CDR3 is 13 residues. The germline V and J ends were trimmed by 0 bases and 5 bases, with 8 bases remaining between them. Germline values: CDR1 SGHRS, CDR2 YFSETQ. CDR3: CASSLAQEETQYF. The CDR3 region has the DNA TGCGCCAGCAGCTTGGCCCAGGAGGAGACCCAGTACTTC.

The chain recombines TRBV13 with TRBJ2-1; D not resolved. Germline V gene lookup returns CDR1 PRHDT and CDR2 FYEKMQ (reference sequence). V lost 6 bases and J lost 8, with 8 bases in between. CDR3 size: 11 residues. For the CDR3, the DNA is TGTGCCAGCAGTGACCCCGATGAGCAGTTCTTC. Protein product: CASSDPDEQFF.

The chain employs TRBV6-5 and TRBJ1-1; unclear D gene. CDR3 length equals 13 residues. Germline V CDR1 and CDR2: MNHEY, SVGAGI. V was trimmed by 2 bases and J by 5 bases, leaving 9 bases between them. In DNA, the CDR3 is TGTGCCAGCAGTTACGATATTGGGACTGAAGCTTTCTTT. Residues: CASSYDIGTEAFF.

This clone has just a few counts. The CDR3 is CASSLGGHYGYTF. In nucleotides, the CDR3 is TGTGCCAGCAGTTTAGGGGGGCACTATGGCTACACCTTC. J is TRBJ1-2 and V is TRBV27; D might be TRBD1 (6 bases). CDR3 length: 13 amino acids. Deletions cut 2 bases from V and 3 bases from J, with 7 bases between. Germline CDR1 MNHEY, CDR2 SMNVEV (reference sequence).

This clone was recorded a few times. The V call is TRBV6-5, the J call TRBJ2-7, with TRBD1 as a possible D gene (6 bases). Germline loops: CDR1 MNHEY, CDR2 SVGAGI. V lost 5 bases, J lost 7 bases, and 12 bases lay in between. This CDR3 comprises 12 residues. The CDR3 nucleotides are TGTGCCAGCAGTCCCGGGACATCAGAGCAGTACTTC. This sequence encodes CASSPGTSEQYF.

The chain combines TRBV15 with TRBJ1-2; D uncertain. V lost 0 bases to trimming and J lost 4 bases, with 12 bases between them. The germline V gene has CDR1 LNHNV and CDR2 YYDKDF (reference sequence). The CDR3 consists of 15 residues. CDR3 residues: CATSRDSAGAYGYTF. The CDR3, as DNA: TGTGCCACCAGCAGAGATAGTGCGGGAGCCTATGGCTACACCTTC. The full variable domain, rest sourced from reference TRBV15 and TRBJ1-2, is DAMVIQNPRYQVTQFGKPVTLSCSQTLNHNVMYWYQQKSSQAPKLLFHYYDKDFNNEADTPDNFQSRRPNTSFCFLDIRSPGLGDTAMYLCATSRDSAGAYGYTFGSGTRLTVV.

In this sample, this clone turned up once. This chain connects TRBV5-6 to TRBJ2-6; TRBD1 might be the D (5 bases). The CDR3 totals 15 residues. V lost 2 bases and J lost 2, with 8 bases in between. Germline V gene lookup returns CDR1 SGHDT and CDR2 YYEEEE. The CDR3 here is CASSFWGAGANVLTF. The CDR3 nucleotides are TGTGCCAGCAGCTTTTGGGGCGCTGGGGCCAACGTCCTGACTTTC.

This clone was seen ten or more times. This sequence joins TRBV5-4 and TRBJ2-7; D not resolved. Germline-derived CDR1 and CDR2 are SGHNT and YYREEE (reference sequence). CDR3 length: 13 residues. V was trimmed by 4 bases and J by 4 bases, leaving 12 bases between them. This CDR3 reads CASSEPQRYEQYF. For the CDR3, the DNA is TGTGCCAGCAGCGAACCGCAGAGATACGAGCAGTACTTC.

This clone has a handful of counts. The chain links TRBV2 to TRBJ1-1; D gene ambiguous. The CDR3 has 14 amino acids. Trimming left V 1 base short and J 1 base short, with 7 bases between. The germline gives CDR1 SNHLY, CDR2 FYNNEI. The CDR3, as DNA: TGTGCCAGCAGTGAAGTCACGGAGAACACTGAAGCTTTCTTT. It yields the protein CASSEVTENTEAFF. The variable domain in full, with the rest retrieved from reference TRBV2 and TRBJ1-1, is EPEVTQTPSHQVTQMGQEVILRCVPISNHLYFYWYRQILGQKVEFLVSFYNNEISEKSEIFDDQFSVERPDGSNFTLKIRSTKLEDSAMYFCASSEVTENTEAFFGQGTRLTVV.

This clone has more than one count but fewer than ten. The chain uses TRBV12-5 and TRBJ1-2; D ambiguous. Germline V gives CDR1 LGHNT, CDR2 FRNRAP. The CDR3 contains 12 residues. Trimming stripped 6 bases from V and 8 bases from J, with 13 bases between. CDR3 residues: CASGSAGWGYTF. CDR3 coding DNA: TGTGCTAGTGGATCCGCGGGTTGGGGCTACACCTTC.

V and J are TRBV5-4 and TRBJ2-3; 7 bases are a match to TRBD2. The CDR3 length is 17 residues. V shed 4 bases, J shed 1 base, and the junction held 12 bases outside the gene matches. Germline CDR1 and CDR2: SGHNT and YYREEE (reference sequence). The DNA for the CDR3 is TGTGCCAGCAGCCCGATGCCCCCTAGCGGCCGCACAGATACGCAGTATTTT. Residues: CASSPMPPSGRTDTQYF. The entire variable domain, with the rest obtained from reference TRBV5-4 and TRBJ2-3, is as follows: ETGVTQSPTHLIKTRGQQVTLRCSSQSGHNTVSWYQQALGQGPQFIFQYYREEENGRGNFPPRFSGLQFPNYSSELNVNALELDDSALYLCASSPMPPSGRTDTQYFGPGTRLTVL.

Concerning this clone: Other DNA sequences in the sample encode the same CDR3. This rearrangement joins TRBV5-1 to TRBJ1-2, with TRBD1 matching over 11 bases. The junction had 3 bases not matched to a gene; V was cut back by 3 bases and J by 8 bases. CDR1 and CDR2 from the germline V gene are SGHRS and YFSETQ. The CDR3 has 13 residues. CDR3 DNA sequence: TGCGCCAGCAGCTGGACAGGGGGCGACGGCTACACCTTC. This gives the protein CASSWTGGDGYTF. Drawing the rest from reference TRBV5-1 and TRBJ1-2, the complete variable domain is KAGVTQTPRYLIKTRGQQVTLSCSPISGHRSVSWYQQTPGQGLQFLFEYFSETQRNKGNFPGRFSGRQFSNSRSEMNVSTLELGDSALYLCASSWTGGDGYTFGSGTRLTVV.

In this sample, this clone turned up a few times. The same CDR3 can be traced to other DNA sequences in this sample. The rearrangement links TRBV27 to TRBJ1-1, with D tentatively TRBD1 (5 bases). V was pared by 3 bases and J by 0 bases, with 5 bases between. Germline V lookup: CDR1 MNHEY, CDR2 SMNVEV (reference sequence). CDR3 length: 13 amino acids. CDR3 coding DNA: TGTGCCAGCAGTTTCAGGGTGAACACTGAAGCTTTCTTT. This encodes CASSFRVNTEAFF.

The CDR3 loop is CASSQTLNSNQPQHF. DNA for the CDR3: TGTGCCAGCAGCCAGACACTAAATAGCAATCAGCCCCAGCATTTT. V gene TRBV5-6 combines with J gene TRBJ1-5; D not resolved. Trimming removed 4 bases from V and 0 bases from J, with 11 bases in between. The CDR3 is made up of 15 amino acids. Germline CDR1 reads SGHDT; CDR2 reads YYEEEE.

The chain couples TRBV4-1 to TRBJ2-5; 10 bases fit TRBD1. CDR3 length: 17 residues. V shed 1 base, J shed 7 bases, and the junction held 12 bases outside the gene matches. Germline CDR1 and CDR2: MGHRA and YSYEKL. The CDR3 coding sequence is TGCGCCAGCAGCCAAGTCGCCGGGACAGGGGATGAGGGGACCCAGTACTTC. As protein: CASSQVAGTGDEGTQYF.

This clone has more than one count but fewer than ten. The chain recombines TRBV11-3 with TRBJ2-1, with 10 bases matching TRBD2. The germline gives CDR1 SGHNT, CDR2 YENEEA. V shed 5 bases, J shed 0 bases, and the junction held 4 bases outside the gene matches. The CDR3 has 16 amino acids. The CDR3 here is CASSAERGGSYNEQFF. The DNA of the CDR3 is TGTGCCAGCAGCGCAGAGCGGGGGGGCTCCTACAATGAGCAGTTCTTC.